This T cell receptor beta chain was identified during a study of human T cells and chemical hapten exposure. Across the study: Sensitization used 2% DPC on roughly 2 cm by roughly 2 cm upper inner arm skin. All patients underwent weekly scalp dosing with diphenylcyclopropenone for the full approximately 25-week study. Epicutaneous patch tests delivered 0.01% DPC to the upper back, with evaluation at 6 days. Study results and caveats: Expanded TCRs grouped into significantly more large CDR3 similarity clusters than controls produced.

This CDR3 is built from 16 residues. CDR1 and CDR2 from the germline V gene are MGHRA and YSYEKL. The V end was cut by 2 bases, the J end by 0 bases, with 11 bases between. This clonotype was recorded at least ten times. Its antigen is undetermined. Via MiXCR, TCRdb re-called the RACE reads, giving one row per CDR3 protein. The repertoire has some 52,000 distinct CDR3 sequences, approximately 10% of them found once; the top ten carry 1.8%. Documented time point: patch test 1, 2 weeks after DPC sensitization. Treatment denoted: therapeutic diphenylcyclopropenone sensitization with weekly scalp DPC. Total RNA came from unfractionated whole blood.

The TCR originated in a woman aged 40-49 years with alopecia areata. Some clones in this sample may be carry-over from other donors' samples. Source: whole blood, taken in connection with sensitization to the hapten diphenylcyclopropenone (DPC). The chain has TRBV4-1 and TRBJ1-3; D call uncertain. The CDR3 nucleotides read TGCGCCAGCAGCCAAAGTCCGGGCCCCTCTGGAAACACCATATATTTT. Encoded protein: CASSQSPGPSGNTIYF.